This T cell receptor (beta chain) came from a study of blood T cell repertoires in COVID-19. At the level of the study: Material from acute and convalescent COVID-19 was sourced from the United States, Italy and Spain. Sources were T cells, B-cell-depleted T cells, or PBMCs; the material itself was cDNA or gDNA.

The CDR3 extends over 18 amino acids. Trimming left V 1 base short and J 1 base short, with 17 bases between. Germline lookup yields CDR1 MGHRA and CDR2 YSYEKL. Only in-frame clones appear in the TCRdb table, and some are missing; sequencing was by immunoSEQ multiplex PCR. The sample shows some 290,000 clones, about 90% of them seen only once. Seattle researchers signed up patients amid active infection and tracked them longitudinally. This chain connects TRBV4-1 to TRBJ1-5, with D tentatively TRBD1 (5 bases). Sequencing input: peripheral blood. The sequence derives from a woman in her 30s with COVID-19, enrolled during active disease. CDR3 DNA: TGCGCCAGCAGCCAAGCAACCCCCCGGGGGTTGAGCAATCAGCCCCAGCATTTT. It yields the protein CASSQATPRGLSNQPQHF.